This TCR beta chain emerged from a study of technical replicates of blood from a handful of donors. In germline, CDR1 is MNHNS, CDR2 SASEGT. CDR3 length: 13 amino acids. As regards this clone: A read error may produce the germline difference seen at one junction end.

Assay used: immunoSEQ multiplex PCR; TCRdb lists only in-frame clones, some missing. The sample carries 15,000 to 19,000 clones, 86% recorded once. The sequence derives from a human donor in good health. V is TRBV6-1 and J is TRBJ1-1; TRBD1 is a possible D gene (6 bases). The sequencing input was PBMCs. CDR3 loop: CTSTQQGNTEAFF. CDR3 in DNA: TGTACCAGCACCCAACAGGGGAACACTGAAGCTTTCTTT.